A selection of T cell receptor beta chains follows, all from one sample in a study of blood T cell repertoires in COVID-19. Measured with immunoSEQ multiplex PCR; TCRdb has only the in-frame clones, and not every one. Of under 300,000 clones listed, around 90% are singletons. Sequences were obtained from peripheral blood. These receptors came from a woman in her 70s with active or convalescent COVID-19. Each CDR3 is given with its conserved first and last residue. D genes are given only for firm matches. Expanded clones are given a class, and other clones once, few, many or no size at all.

clone_size,j_call,v_call,d_call,cdr3_nt,cdr3_aa
-,TRBJ1-1,TRBV27,-,TGTGCCGTAGAGGTGAACACTGAAGCTTTCTTT,CAVEVNTEAFF
-,TRBJ1-1,TRBV9,-,TGTGCCAGCAGCGCTCAAGCTACTGAAGCTTTCTTT,CASSAQATEAFF
once,TRBJ1-1,TRBV19,-,TGTGCCAGTAGAAACAGGGCTGGGACTGAAGCTTTCTTT,CASRNRAGTEAFF
-,TRBJ2-2,TRBV7-6,-,TGTGCCAGCAGCTCCGGAGGCGACACCGGGGAGCTGTTTTTT,CASSSGGDTGELFF
once,TRBJ1-1,TRBV29-1,-,TGCAGCGTTAATGTCCGTGAAGCTTTCTTT,CSVNVREAFF
-,TRBJ2-7,TRBV10-3,-,TGTGCCATCAGCCCGCGAGGCCCAAATTACGAGCAGTACTTC,CAISPRGPNYEQYF
-,TRBJ1-3,TRBV18,-,TGTGCCAGCTCACCGCAGAAAGGGGGACCCTCTGGAAACACCATATATTTT,CASSPQKGGPSGNTIYF
-,TRBJ2-7,TRBV11-2,TRBD1,TGTGCCAGCAGCTTAGTTGGGACAGGGGTCGAGCAGTACTTC,CASSLVGTGVEQYF
-,TRBJ2-2,TRBV10-2,-,TGCGCCAGCAGTGAAGGGGTGACCGGGGAGCTGTTTTTT,CASSEGVTGELFF
-,TRBJ2-3,TRBV7-2,TRBD2,TGTGCCAGCAGCTTAGTAGGACTAGCATCAGATACGCAGTATTTT,CASSLVGLASDTQYF
-,TRBJ2-3,TRBV11-3,-,TGTGCCAGCAGGCGGGGATTTCTCGAAACAGATACGCAGTATTTT,CASRRGFLETDTQYF
-,TRBJ2-1,TRBV9,-,TGTGCCAGCAGCGGTCGTGGGGGCAACTACAATGAGCAGTTCTTC,CASSGRGGNYNEQFF
once,TRBJ2-5,TRBV6-2/TRBV6-3,TRBD1,TGTGCCAGCACCCCCACAGGGACAGGGGGGTTACAAGAGACCCAGTACTTC,CASTPTGTGGLQETQYF
-,TRBJ2-5,TRBV7-2,TRBD2,TGTGCCAGCAGCTCCTCAACCCCCCGACTAGCGGGGGGGCAAGAGACCCAGTACTTC,CASSSSTPRLAGGQETQYF
-,TRBJ1-5,TRBV12-5,-,TGTGCTAGTGCTACACGGACAGTTCGAATTCAGCCCCAGCATTTT,CASATRTVRIQPQHF
-,TRBJ2-3,TRBV7-2,TRBD2,TGTGCCAGCAGCTTACCAGCGGGGAGAAGGACAGATACGCAGTATTTT,CASSLPAGRRTDTQYF
-,TRBJ2-1,TRBV4-1,TRBD2,TGCGCCAGCAGCCAAGATAGTATGGCTAGCGGGGGCCCCTACAATGAGCAGTTCTTC,CASSQDSMASGGPYNEQFF
-,TRBJ2-1,TRBV7-9,TRBD2,TGTGCCAGCGGCCCAGGACTAGCCCCCGCTAATGAGCAGTTCTTC,CASGPGLAPANEQFF
-,TRBJ1-1,TRBV10-2,-,TGCGCCAGCAGTGAAGGAAGGGGAGCTTTCTTT,CASSEGRGAFF
-,TRBJ1-2,TRBV6-5,TRBD1,TGTGCCAGCACCCGACAGGGGAATGGCTACACCTTC,CASTRQGNGYTF
-,TRBJ1-3,TRBV7-3,TRBD1,TGTGCCAGCAGCCCACAGGGGGCTCAATCTGGAAACACCATATATTTT,CASSPQGAQSGNTIYF
few,TRBJ2-7,TRBV5-1,-,TGCGCCAGCAGCCGAGAGTACGAGCAGTACTTC,CASSREYEQYF
few,TRBJ1-6,TRBV14,-,TGTGCCAGCAGCCTATACAGGGACAATTCACCCCTCCACTTT,CASSLYRDNSPLHF
-,TRBJ1-4,TRBV6-5,-,TGTGCCAGCACCCCGGGGAATCAGAATGAAAAACTGTTTTTT,CASTPGNQNEKLFF
-,TRBJ2-3,TRBV7-2,TRBD1,TGTGCCAGCACCGGCGGCTGGACAGGGGGGACAGATACGCAGTATTTT,CASTGGWTGGTDTQYF
-,TRBJ1-2,TRBV3-1/TRBV3-2,TRBD1,TGTGCCAGCAGCCAATCCGACAGGGGTAGGGGAAAAGGCTACACCTTC,CASSQSDRGRGKGYTF
-,TRBJ1-4,TRBV5-1,-,TGCGCCAGCAGCTTGGGATGGCCAACTAATGAAAAACTGTTTTTT,CASSLGWPTNEKLFF
-,TRBJ2-5,TRBV18,-,TGTGCCAGCTCACCCCTTGGGCAAGAGGAGACCCAGTACTTC,CASSPLGQEETQYF
many,TRBJ1-4,TRBV7-2,TRBD1,TGTGCCAGCAGCTTAGCGGGACAGGCGAATGAAAAACTGTTTTTT,CASSLAGQANEKLFF
-,TRBJ1-4,TRBV10-1,TRBD1,TGCGCCAGCAGCCCGGGACAGACTAATGAAAAACTGTTTTTT,CASSPGQTNEKLFF
-,TRBJ1-4,TRBV4-3,-,TGCGCCAGCAGCCAAGAGTCCGGCGGATCAGAAAAACTGTTTTTT,CASSQESGGSEKLFF
-,TRBJ2-3,TRBV5-4,-,TGTGCCAGCAGCGGGACTGAAAGCACAGATACGCAGTATTTT,CASSGTESTDTQYF
-,TRBJ2-1,TRBV2,-,TGTGCCAGCAGAAAAGCGGATTCTTCCTACAATGAGCAGTTCTTC,CASRKADSSYNEQFF
-,TRBJ2-7,TRBV6-2/TRBV6-3,-,TGTGCCAGCAGCAGCCTCTCCTACGAGCAGTACTTC,CASSSLSYEQYF
-,TRBJ1-6,TRBV6-1,TRBD1,TGTGCCAGCAGTGAAGCGAGGGACAGGGGTTCACCCCTCCACTTT,CASSEARDRGSPLHF
-,TRBJ2-7,TRBV6-5,TRBD1,TGTGCCAGTCGACAGGGAGCCTACGAGCAGTACTTC,CASRQGAYEQYF
-,TRBJ1-5,TRBV6-6,-,TGTGCCAGCAGTTACTCGAGGATCGGTGATCAGCCCCAGCATTTT,CASSYSRIGDQPQHF
-,TRBJ1-2,TRBV4-3,-,TGCGCCAGCAGCCTAGGCGGAGTTTCTAACTATGGCTACACCTTC,CASSLGGVSNYGYTF
-,TRBJ1-4,TRBV6-6,TRBD1,TGTGCCAGCAGTTATGGGTCGGACAGGGTCTACGGGAAACTGTTTTTT,CASSYGSDRVYGKLFF
-,TRBJ1-2,TRBV7-8,-,TGTGCCAGCAGCTTACAGATGCGGGCCTATGGCTACACCTTC,CASSLQMRAYGYTF
-,TRBJ1-1,TRBV5-1,-,TGCGCCAGCAGCTTGGAGCTGAACACTGAAGCTTTCTTT,CASSLELNTEAFF
-,TRBJ1-4,TRBV7-3,TRBD1,TGTGCCAGCAGCTTCAGAAAAGGGACAGGGGAAAATGAAAAACTGTTTTTT,CASSFRKGTGENEKLFF
once,TRBJ1-2,TRBV5-8,-,TGTGCCAGCGTCCTCTCTGGGGGGAACTATGGCTACACCTTC,CASVLSGGNYGYTF
once,TRBJ1-1,TRBV7-2,TRBD1,TGTGCCAGCAGCTTAGTGGGACAGGGGACTGAAGCTTTCTTT,CASSLVGQGTEAFF
-,TRBJ1-1,TRBV7-3,-,TGTGCCAGCAGCCCGTCCGGGACTATGAACACTGAAGCTTTCTTT,CASSPSGTMNTEAFF
many,TRBJ1-3,TRBV5-4,-,TGTGCCAGCAGCTCCGCGGGGGGGTACTCTGGAAACACCATATATTTT,CASSSAGGYSGNTIYF
once,TRBJ1-1,TRBV7-2,-,TGTGCCAGCAGCTTTGGCGGCAGGGGTGTAACTTTCTTT,CASSFGGRGVTFF
-,TRBJ2-7,TRBV5-4,TRBD1,TGTGCCAGCAGCACCCGAGGACAGGGATCCTACGAGCAGTACTTC,CASSTRGQGSYEQYF
-,TRBJ2-1,TRBV7-2,-,TGTGCCAGCAGCCCCCGGACTAACTACAATGAGCAGTTCTTC,CASSPRTNYNEQFF